One sample yielded the 30 T cell receptor delta chains listed below, sequenced in a study of DNA immune sequencing with unique molecular identifiers. All 8 TRDV and 4 TRDJ genes were targeted in 32-plex amplification of genomic DNA. In approximately 3 barcoding PCR cycles, molecules received a 12-nucleotide UMI, then adapter PCR followed. TCRdb fed the multiplex PCR reads to CATT. The repertoire holds some 2,100 delta-chain clones, with 14% as singletons. Sequenced: gamma-delta T cells enriched from blood buffy coat, or unenriched PBMCs (not recorded which). These receptors came from a human donor in good health.

This clone is classed as medium-sized. This rearrangement joins TRDV3 to TRDJ1; 10 bases line up with TRDD3. J gave up 2 bases and V 3 bases, and 21 bases lay outside the gene matches. The CDR3 is 19 residues long. In germline, CDR1 is TVYSNPD, CDR2 GDNSRS (reference sequence). The CDR3 DNA is TGTGCCTTCCGGTCCCGATCCTACGTACTGGGGGATGGGACCGATAAACTCATCTTT. Encoded protein: CAFRSRSYVLGDGTDKLIF. The whole variable domain, remainder taken from reference TRDV3 and TRDJ1, is CDKVTQSSPDQTVASGSEVVLLCTYDTVYSNPDLFWYRIRPDYSFQFVFYGDNSRSEGADFTQGRFSVKHILTQKAFHLVISPVRTEDSATYYCAFRSRSYVLGDGTDKLIFGKGTRVTVEP.

This clone is deemed medium-sized. The sample contains more than one DNA sequence encoding this CDR3. This sequence joins TRDV1 and TRDJ1; 12 bases are a match to TRDD3. The J gene, not given by TCRdb, was assigned here from a germline match of the nucleotide sequence. This CDR3 is built from 27 residues. J gave up 4 bases and V 1 base, and 37 bases lay outside the gene matches. Germline V CDR1 and CDR2: TSWWSYY, QGS. The CDR3 sequence: CALGEQGALVPSPTLLTGGYFVDKLIF. CDR3 in DNA: TGTGCTCTTGGGGAACAGGGGGCGTTGGTCCCGTCCCCGACTTTATTGACTGGGGGATACTTCGTCGATAAACTCATCTTT.

The sample holds a few counts of this clone. This DNA translates differently at residue 8 from the TCRdb protein, which is that of a much larger clone; a read error is likely, and the protein shown is the DNA's own translation. The same CDR3 is also encoded by other DNA sequences in this sample. The chain links TRDV2 to TRDJ3; the D is unclear. This CDR3 is built from 19 residues. The V gene lost 3 bases and the J gene lost 0 bases, with 17 bases spanning the gap. Germline assignment: CDR1 GEAIGNYY and CDR2 EKD. DNA of the CDR3: TGTGCCTGTGACCAAATCAAGGATGAGCCCTCCTGGGACACCCGACAGATGTTTTTC. It codes for CACDQIKDEPSWDTRQMFF.

There are a few counts of this clone. No V gene was called, and the J gene is TRDJ1; TRDD3, the D gene given by the table, was not confirmed from the DNA. The CDR3 sequence is 18 residues long. The CDR3 DNA is TGTGCTCTTGGGGAACACCACGCGTGGGGGATACAGGTCGATAAACTCATCTTT. Amino acids: CALGEHHAWGIQVDKLIF.

In this sample, this clone turned up a few times. This DNA's translation and the protein TCRdb lists, from a much larger clone, do not match at residue 4, likely due to a read error; the protein shown is translated from the DNA. The gene calls are TRDV2 and TRDJ1; 13 positions agree with TRDD3. Germline V gene data show CDR1 as GEAIGNYY and CDR2 as EKD. The CDR3 contains 18 residues. The V gene end was trimmed by 5 bases and the J gene end by 0 bases; junction bases not matched to a gene: 11. CDR3 coding DNA: TGTGCCTGTGTCCCTATACTGGGGGATACGCGGTACACCGATAAACTCATCTTT. Protein product: CACVPILGDTRYTDKLIF.

This clone is deemed hyperexpanded. The same CDR3 arises from other DNA sequences in this sample as well. The CDR3 loop reads CACDTLSLLGEEYTDKLIF. As DNA, the CDR3 is TGTGCCTGTGACACCTTGTCTTTACTGGGGGAAGAGTACACCGATAAACTCATCTTT. V gene TRDV2 combines with J gene TRDJ1, with TRDD3 identical over 9 bases. The V gene's germline CDR1 is GEAIGNYY and CDR2 EKD. The CDR3 consists of 19 residues. The trim removed 0 bases at V and 0 bases at J, leaving 13 bases unmatched.

A remark on this clone: For this DNA, TCRdb reports the protein of a much larger clone, which diverges at residue 11, most likely from a read error; the protein presented here is translated directly from the DNA. This chain uses TRDV2 with TRDJ1; 11 nucleotides match TRDD3. The J segment lost 7 bases and the V segment lost 3 bases, leaving 9 bases of the junction unmatched. Looked up from germline, CDR1 is GEAIGNYY and CDR2 is EKD. The CDR3 has 15 residues. The CDR3 sequence: CACDLLGDRGVKLIF. The CDR3 nucleotides read TGTGCCTGTGACCTACTGGGGGATAGGGGCGTTAAACTCATCTTT.

This clone was detected a few times. The mismatch at residue 4 between this DNA's translation and the TCRdb protein of a much larger clone likely reflects a read error; the protein shown is translated from the DNA. This chain links TRDV2 with TRDJ3, with 12 bases that match TRDD3. Germline loops: CDR1 GEAIGNYY, CDR2 EKD. The CDR3 consists of 20 residues. CDR3 sequence reads: CACGTVLGDTTAWDTRQMFF. The DNA of the CDR3 is TGTGCCTGTGGCACCGTACTGGGGGATACCACGGCCTGGGACACCCGACAGATGTTTTTC.

By sample fraction, this clone is medium-sized (0.01 to 0.1%). V gene TRDV2 combines with J gene TRDJ1; 11 positions agree with TRDD3. This CDR3 comprises 17 residues. The J segment lost 2 bases and the V segment lost 3 bases, leaving 10 bases of the junction unmatched. Germline V gives CDR1 GEAIGNYY, CDR2 EKD. CDR3 amino acids: CACDPIGWGIPTDKLIF. The DNA of the CDR3 is TGTGCCTGTGACCCCATCGGCTGGGGGATACCTACCGATAAACTCATCTTT.

By frequency in the sample, this clone is medium-sized (0.01 to 0.1%). The CDR3 nucleotides read TGTGCCTGTGACACCGTAGAGGGGGCTGGGGGATACACCGATAAACTCATCTTT. Translating it yields CACDTVEGAGGYTDKLIF. The chain is built from TRDV2 and TRDJ1, with 9 positions matching TRDD3. CDR1 and CDR2 from the germline V gene are GEAIGNYY and EKD. Trimming removed 0 bases from V and 0 bases from J; junction bases left unmatched: 10. This CDR3 spans 18 amino acids.

A remark on this clone: A far larger clone is one nucleotide away, so this likely arose from a read error. Distinct nucleotide sequences in the sample also encode this CDR3. This rearrangement joins TRDV2 to TRDJ3; maybe TRDD3 (5 bases). Trimming cost V 1 base and J 0 bases, with 15 bases left between them. CDR3 length: 19 residues. Germline loops: CDR1 GEAIGNYY, CDR2 EKD. The CDR3 region has the DNA TGTGCCTGTGACACAGGGGGGCTACGGAGCTCCTGGGACACCCGACAGATGTTTTTC. Its protein product is CACDTGGLRSSWDTRQMFF.

This clone has only a few counts. This likely stems from a read error, as it lies one base from a far larger clone. This rearrangement joins TRDV3 to TRDJ1; 7 bases line up with TRDD3. J gave up 0 bases and V 4 bases, and 29 bases lay outside the gene matches. In germline, CDR1 is TVYSNPD, CDR2 GDNSRS (reference sequence). The CDR3 is 21 amino acids. The CDR3 is CASANPYAGYAPVVDTDKLIF. CDR3 DNA: TGTGCCTCCGCAAACCCCTACGCTGGATACGCACCCGTGGTGGACACCGATAAACTCATCTTT.

This chain joins TRDV2 and TRDJ1; TRDD3 aligns across 12 bases. The J gene was missing in TCRdb and was found by matching the end of the DNA to germline. Germline V CDR1 and CDR2: GEAIGNYY, EKD. The junction had 19 bases not matched to a gene; V was cut back by 0 bases and J by 0 bases. The CDR3 has 22 residues. The CDR3 DNA reads TGTGCCTGTGACACCTTATCGACACTGGGGGATACCCTCCCCCGGTACACCGATAAACTCATCTTT. Protein: CACDTLSTLGDTLPRYTDKLIF.

Points on this clone: TCRdb records a much larger clone's protein for this DNA, with a difference at residue 5 that likely arises from a read error; the protein given is the translation of the DNA. V gene TRDV2 combines with J gene TRDJ1; TRDD3 is a possible D gene (5 bases). V was clipped by 3 bases and J by 1 base, with 14 bases between them. Germline V gene lookup returns CDR1 GEAIGNYY and CDR2 EKD. The CDR3 is made up of 15 amino acids. The CDR3 sequence: CACDAVGGRTDKLIF. CDR3 bases: TGTGCCTGTGACGCCGTCGGGGGTCGCACCGATAAACTCATCTTT.

In its sample, this clone was seen a few times. TCRdb pairs this DNA with a much larger clone's protein that differs at residue 14, likely a read error; the protein shown was translated from the DNA. CDR3 residues: CACDPIGRYRADKPIF. For the CDR3, the DNA is TGTGCCTGTGACCCTATTGGGAGATACAGAGCCGATAAACCCATCTTT. V is TRDV2 and J is TRDJ1; tentative D call: TRDD3 (5 bases). The V gene's germline CDR1 is GEAIGNYY and CDR2 EKD. The length of the CDR3 is 16 residues.

This clone showed up just a few times. Translating this DNA gives a protein that differs at residue 7 from the TCRdb one, which belongs to a much larger clone; a read error is likely, and the protein shown is this translation. CDR3 DNA: TGTGCCTGTGACGACCTTATAGCCACCGATAAACTCATCTTT. Translating it yields CACDDLIATDKLIF. The J gene is TRDJ1, the V gene TRDV2; D gene unclear. Looked up from germline, CDR1 is GEAIGNYY and CDR2 is EKD. This CDR3 comprises 14 residues. V gave up 3 bases and J gave up 1 base, with 11 bases separating them.

This clone was counted only a few times. This DNA's translation differs at residue 11 from TCRdb's protein, which comes from a much larger clone; a read error is likely, and the protein shown is translated from the DNA. The rearrangement links TRDV2 to TRDJ1; 11 bases match TRDD3. Trimming at V came to 0 bases and at J to 1 base, leaving 6 bases not matched to a gene. From germline, CDR1 is GEAIGNYY and CDR2 EKD. The CDR3 is 17 amino acids. The CDR3 DNA reads as TGTGCCTGTGACACCGTTGGGGGATACGCCACCACCGATAAACTCATCTTT. This encodes CACDTVGGYATTDKLIF.

With respect to this clone: TCRdb assigns this DNA the protein of a much larger clone, which departs from its translation at residue 10; this likely reflects a read error, and the protein shown comes from translating the DNA. The chain carries TRDV2 and TRDJ1; 9 nucleotides match TRDD3. Looked up from germline, CDR1 is GEAIGNYY and CDR2 is EKD. V lost 1 base to trimming and J lost 0 bases; unmatched junction nucleotides: 8. This CDR3 has 17 amino acids. As DNA, the CDR3 is TGTGCCTGTGACACTCTGGGGGATGGAGAGTACACCGATAAACTCATCTTT. This gives the protein CACDTLGDGEYTDKLIF.

Notes on this clone: This likely stems from a read error, as it lies one base from a far larger clone. Other DNA sequences within the sample encode an identical CDR3. The chain couples TRDV2 to TRDJ1; TRDD3 agrees at 8 bases. CDR3 length: 18 amino acids. CDR1 GEAIGNYY and CDR2 EKD come from the germline V gene. V lost 3 bases, J lost 2 bases, and 16 bases stayed unmatched. CDR3 DNA: TGTGCCTGTGACCCTGTACTGGGGGGCCCCCCGTATACCGATAAACTCATCTTT. Its protein is CACDPVLGGPPYTDKLIF.

This clone appeared a few times. A far larger clone lies a single base away; this is likely a read error. The identical CDR3 is also encoded by other nucleotide sequences in the sample. This chain connects TRDV2 to TRDJ1, with 9 nucleotides matching TRDD3. CDR1 is GEAIGNYY, CDR2 EKD, per germline. CDR3 size: 17 residues. CDR3 bases: TGTGCATGTGACAAACTGGGGGACCCCCCCTACACCGATAAACTCATCTTT. Translated: CACDKLGDPPYTDKLIF.

For this clone: A far larger clone is one nucleotide away, so this likely arose from a read error. The same CDR3 can be traced to other DNA sequences in this sample. This chain joins TRDV1 and TRDJ1, with 13 bases matching TRDD3. The J gene, not given by TCRdb, was assigned here from a germline match of the nucleotide sequence. Looked up from germline, CDR1 is TSWWSYY and CDR2 is QGS. V lost 1 base and J lost 3; bases outside the gene matches: 32. The CDR3 has 26 residues. The CDR3 nucleotides read TGTGCTCTTGGGGAACCCCCCCCTACGGATTCAGTACTGGGGGATACGCCCCAGACGGCCGCCGATAAACTCATCTTT. The encoded protein is CALGEPPPTDSVLGDTPQTAADKLIF.

As for this clone: This sequence is one base from a far larger clone and is likely a read error. Other DNA variants within this sample encode the same CDR3. This chain uses TRDV2 with TRDJ1; TRDD3 agrees at 8 bases. The length of the CDR3 is 20 residues. CDR1 GEAIGNYY and CDR2 EKD come from the germline V gene. The CDR3 reads CACDTLRVSGGHEYTDKLIF. For the CDR3, the DNA is TGTGCCTGCGACACCCTGAGGGTTTCTGGGGGACACGAGTACACCGATAAACTCATCTTT.

CDR3: CACDTLGTTDKLIF. The CDR3 DNA reads as TGTGCCTGTGACACCCTGGGGACCACCGATAAACTCATCTTT. This sequence joins TRDV2 and TRDJ1, with D maybe TRDD3 (6 bases). The V end lost 0 bases, the J end lost 1 base, and 8 bases lay between the germline ends. Germline CDR1 and CDR2: GEAIGNYY and EKD. This CDR3 region has 14 residues.

On this clone itself: TCRdb records a much larger clone's protein for this DNA, with a difference at residue 18 that likely arises from a read error; the protein given is the translation of the DNA. The chain has TRDV2 and TRDJ3, with D perhaps matching TRDD2 (6 bases). The CDR3 is made up of 20 amino acids. Germline-derived CDR1 and CDR2 are GEAIGNYY and EKD. CDR3 protein: CACDTLEHKNASWDTRQTFF. The CDR3 DNA reads as TGTGCCTGTGACACCCTTGAACATAAGAACGCTTCCTGGGACACCCGACAGACGTTTTTC.

This clone occurred a few times. The V gene is TRDV2, the J gene TRDJ1; D gene unclear. The CDR3 totals 18 residues. The V end was cut by 2 bases, the J end by 0 bases, with 21 bases between. Per the germline V gene, CDR1 is GEAIGNYY and CDR2 is EKD. The CDR3 is CACDKLSVRALNTDKLIF. The CDR3 coding sequence is TGTGCCTGTGACAAACTTTCTGTGAGGGCTCTAAACACCGATAAACTCATCTTT.

As for this clone: A far bigger clonotype differs at one base, so this is likely a read error. This chain connects TRDV1 to TRDJ1; 11 nucleotides line up with TRDD3. Since TCRdb gives no J gene, matching the DNA to germline was used here to assign it. The CDR3 has 29 residues. Germline CDR1 is TSWWSYY and CDR2 is QGS. The CDR3: CALGKIGNSLNWGIGGGYRRRGNTHKLIF. CDR3 nucleotide sequence: TGTGCTCTTGGGAAAATAGGCAATAGCTTGAACTGGGGGATAGGAGGAGGATACCGTCGACGGGGGAACACCCATAAACTCATCTTT.

About this clone itself: TCRdb's protein for this DNA is that of a much larger clone and differs from the translation at residue 3, likely a read error; the protein shown is the DNA translation. The rearrangement uses TRDV2 and TRDJ1, with 8 bases matching TRDD3. Germline CDR1 GEAIGNYY, CDR2 EKD. The CDR3 runs to 17 residues. The chain's CDR3 is CAGDSLPYGDTTDKLIF. CDR3 sequence (DNA): TGTGCCGGTGACTCACTTCCCTACGGGGATACCACCGATAAACTCATCTTT.

This clone was observed a handful of times. The chain uses TRDV2 and TRDJ1; D possibly corresponds to TRDD3 (6 bases). This CDR3 region has 17 residues. Germline lookup yields CDR1 GEAIGNYY and CDR2 EKD. Trimming shortened V by 4 bases and J by 0 bases, and 20 bases separated the two germline ends. The CDR3 sequence is CACDPLVGGPYTDKLIF. In DNA, the CDR3 is TGTGCCTGTGATCCCCTCGTCGGGGGACCCTACACCGATAAACTCATCTTT.

On this clone: TCRdb records a much larger clone's protein for this DNA, with a difference at residue 10 that likely arises from a read error; the protein given is the translation of the DNA. The CDR3 nucleotides read TGTGCCTGTGACACCCTTACTGGGGGTAGTGAAGGGTACACCGATAAACTCATCTTT. Translated, it gives CACDTLTGGSEGYTDKLIF. The genes are TRDV2 and TRDJ1, with 8 positions matching TRDD3. There are 19 residues in the CDR3. Germline CDR1 and CDR2: GEAIGNYY and EKD. Trimming cost V 0 bases and J 0 bases; bases outside gene matches: 14.

Details on this clone: A far larger clone is a single base away, which makes a read error likely. The identical CDR3 is also encoded by other nucleotide sequences in the sample. The chain uses TRDV2 and TRDJ1; D unresolved. Per the germline V gene, CDR1 is GEAIGNYY and CDR2 is EKD. The CDR3 totals 16 residues. CDR3 bases: TGTGCCTGTGACCCGTCCGATCGGAAGTACACCGATAAACTCATCTTC. Amino acids: CACDPSDRKYTDKLIF.